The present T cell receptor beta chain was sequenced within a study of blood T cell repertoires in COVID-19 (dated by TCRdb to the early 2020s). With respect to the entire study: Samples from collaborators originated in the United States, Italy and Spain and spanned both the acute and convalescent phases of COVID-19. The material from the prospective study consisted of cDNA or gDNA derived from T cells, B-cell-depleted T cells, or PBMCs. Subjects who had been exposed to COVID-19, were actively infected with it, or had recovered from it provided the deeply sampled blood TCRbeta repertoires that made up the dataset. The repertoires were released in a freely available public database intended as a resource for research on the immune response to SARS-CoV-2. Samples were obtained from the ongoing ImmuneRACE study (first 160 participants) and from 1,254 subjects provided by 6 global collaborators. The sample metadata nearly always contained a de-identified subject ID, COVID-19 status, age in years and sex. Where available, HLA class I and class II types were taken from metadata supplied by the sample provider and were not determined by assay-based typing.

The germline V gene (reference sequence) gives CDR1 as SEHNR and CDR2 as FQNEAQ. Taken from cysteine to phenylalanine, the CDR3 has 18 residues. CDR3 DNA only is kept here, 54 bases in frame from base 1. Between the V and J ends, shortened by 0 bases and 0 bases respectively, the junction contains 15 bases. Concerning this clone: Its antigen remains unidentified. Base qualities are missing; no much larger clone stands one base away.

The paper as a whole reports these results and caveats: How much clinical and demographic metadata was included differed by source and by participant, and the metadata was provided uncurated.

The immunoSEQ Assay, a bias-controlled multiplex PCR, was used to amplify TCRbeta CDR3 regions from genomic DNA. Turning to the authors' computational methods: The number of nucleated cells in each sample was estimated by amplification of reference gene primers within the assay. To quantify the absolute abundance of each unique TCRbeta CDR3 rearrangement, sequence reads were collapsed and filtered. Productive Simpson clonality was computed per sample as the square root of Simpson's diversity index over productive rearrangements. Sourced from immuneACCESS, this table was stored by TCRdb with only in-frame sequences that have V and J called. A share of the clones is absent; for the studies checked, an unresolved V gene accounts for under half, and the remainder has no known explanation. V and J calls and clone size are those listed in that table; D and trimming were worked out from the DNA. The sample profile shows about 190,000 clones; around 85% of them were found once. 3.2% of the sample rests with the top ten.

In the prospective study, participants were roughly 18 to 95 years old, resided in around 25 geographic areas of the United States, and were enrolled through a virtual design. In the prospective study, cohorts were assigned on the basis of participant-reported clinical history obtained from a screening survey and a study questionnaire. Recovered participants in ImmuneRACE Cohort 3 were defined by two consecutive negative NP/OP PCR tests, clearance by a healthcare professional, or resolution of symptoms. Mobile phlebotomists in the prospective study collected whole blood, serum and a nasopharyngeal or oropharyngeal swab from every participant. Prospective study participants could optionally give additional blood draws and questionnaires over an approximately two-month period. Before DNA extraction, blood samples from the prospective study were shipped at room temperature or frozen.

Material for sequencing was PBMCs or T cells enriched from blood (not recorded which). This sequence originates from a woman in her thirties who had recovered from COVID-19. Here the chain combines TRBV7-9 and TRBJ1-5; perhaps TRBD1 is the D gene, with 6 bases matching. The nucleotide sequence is TGTGCCAGCAGCTTAGCGGGGGCGAGGGGGAATAGCAATCAGCCCCAGCATTTT. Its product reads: CASSLAGARGNSNQPQHF.